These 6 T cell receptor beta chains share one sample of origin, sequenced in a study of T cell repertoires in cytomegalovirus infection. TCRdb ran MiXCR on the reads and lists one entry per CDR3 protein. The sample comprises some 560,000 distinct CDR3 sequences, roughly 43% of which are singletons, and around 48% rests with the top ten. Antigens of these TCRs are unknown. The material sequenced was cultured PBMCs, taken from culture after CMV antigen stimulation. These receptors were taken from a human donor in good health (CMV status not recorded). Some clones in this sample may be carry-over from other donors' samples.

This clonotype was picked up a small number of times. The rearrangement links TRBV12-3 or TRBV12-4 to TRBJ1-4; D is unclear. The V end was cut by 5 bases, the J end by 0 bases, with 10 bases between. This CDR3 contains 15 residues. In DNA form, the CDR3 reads TGTGCCAGCAGTCCCAACACCGCAACTAATGAAAAACTGTTTTTT. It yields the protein CASSPNTATNEKLFF.

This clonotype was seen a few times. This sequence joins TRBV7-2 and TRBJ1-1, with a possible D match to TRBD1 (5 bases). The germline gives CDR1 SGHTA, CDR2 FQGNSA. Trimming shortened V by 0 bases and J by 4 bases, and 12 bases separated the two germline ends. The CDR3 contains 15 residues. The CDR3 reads CASSLAGEASTEAFF. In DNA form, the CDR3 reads TGTGCCAGCAGCTTAGCGGGGGAGGCGAGCACTGAAGCTTTCTTT.

CDR3 sequence reads: CASSPLERASDNYGYTF. CDR3 in DNA: TGTGCCAGCAGCCCCCTGGAAAGGGCCAGTGATAACTATGGCTACACCTTC. The V and J genes are TRBV4-2 and TRBJ1-2, with D unresolved. Trimming pared 4 bases from V and 1 base from J, leaving 19 bases between. From germline, CDR1 is LGHNA and CDR2 YNFKEQ. The CDR3 spans 17 residues.

The CDR3 loop reads CASSLQITDEQFF. The CDR3 coding sequence is TGTGCCAGCAGCCTTCAGATTACGGATGAGCAGTTCTTC. The chain has TRBV7-2 and TRBJ2-1, with D unresolved. Germline V gene data show CDR1 as SGHTA and CDR2 as FQGNSA. Trimming took 5 bases from V and 8 from J, leaving 13 bases between them. The CDR3 loop spans 13 amino acids.

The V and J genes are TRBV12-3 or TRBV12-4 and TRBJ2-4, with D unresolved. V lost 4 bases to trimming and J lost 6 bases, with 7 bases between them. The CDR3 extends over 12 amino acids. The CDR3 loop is CASSSARNIQYF. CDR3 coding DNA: TGTGCCAGCAGTTCAGCAAGAAACATTCAGTACTTC.

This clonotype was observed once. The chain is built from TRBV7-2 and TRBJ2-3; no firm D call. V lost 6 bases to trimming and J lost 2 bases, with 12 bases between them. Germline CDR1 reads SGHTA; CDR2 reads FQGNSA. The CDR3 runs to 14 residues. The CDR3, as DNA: TGTGCCAGCAGTTCCGACGCTGCCACAGATACGCAGTATTTT. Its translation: CASSSDAATDTQYF.